The clone carrying this T cell receptor (beta chain) was counted once. Its antigen is not known. The record originates from a study of cytotoxic CD8 clonotypes in ibrutinib-treated CLL. Study-level points and caveats: Clonality grew at ibrutinib response; at progression, it decreased back toward baseline.

V gave up 7 bases and J gave up 0 bases, with 13 bases separating them. CDR1 is MDHEN and CDR2 is SYDVKM in the germline V gene. This CDR3 comprises 14 residues. Sequencing was performed with immunoSEQ multiplex PCR; in TCRdb, only in-frame clones are kept and a portion is missing. This table has just over 200,000 clones, more than 70% appearing once. Sequencing used PBMCs, obtained after 12 months of ibrutinib treatment. The V gene is TRBV28, the J gene TRBJ2-7, with a possible D match to TRBD2 (6 bases). The TCR comes from a human donor with chronic lymphocytic leukemia. CDR3 protein: CASNLGTHSYEQYF. In nucleotides, the CDR3 is TGTGCCAGCAATCTGGGGACTCACTCCTACGAGCAGTACTTC.